This is a list of T cell receptor beta chains from one sample in a study of cytomegalovirus exposure and HLA in healthy donors. Assay used: immunoSEQ multiplex PCR; TCRdb lists only in-frame clones, some missing. This table holds around 120,000 clones, over 70% found once. Sequencing used PBMCs. The receptors here all came from a female donor in good health and CMV-seropositive. CDR3s include the opening cysteine and the closing phenylalanine or tryptophan. A D gene is named only where the DNA matches it firmly. Only some rows state a clone size, as once, few, many or a class for expanded clones.

d_gene	j_gene	v_gene	abundance	CDR3nt	CDR3aa
TRBD1	TRBJ1-4	TRBV7-9	-	TGTGCCAGCAGCGAGGGACAGGGCCGAGGAGAAAAACTGTTTTTT	CASSEGQGRGEKLFF
TRBD2	TRBJ2-3	TRBV5-6	-	TGTGCCAGCAGCTTTCCGGGACTAGCGGACTTAACTAGCACAGATACGCAGTATTTT	CASSFPGLADLTSTDTQYF
TRBD2	TRBJ2-5	TRBV6-9	-	TGTGCCAGCCTTCCCCCAGCGGGGGAAGAGACCCAGTACTTC	CASLPPAGEETQYF
-	TRBJ1-6	TRBV2	-	TGTGCCAGCAGTGACAGGTCACCCCTCCACTTT	CASSDRSPLHF
TRBD1	TRBJ1-1	TRBV27	once	TGTGCCAGCAGTTTGGGACCGGGACAGGAAGCTTTCTTT	CASSLGPGQEAFF
TRBD1	TRBJ1-1	TRBV5-1	-	TGCGCCAGCAGCGGGGGACAGCCATACACTGAAGCTTTCTTT	CASSGGQPYTEAFF
-	TRBJ1-1	TRBV11-3	-	TGTGCCAGCAGCTCCCAGGGGCGAGATGAAGCTTTCTTT	CASSSQGRDEAFF
TRBD1	TRBJ2-6	TRBV5-8	-	TGTGCCAGCAGCTTGGGGGACAGGGACTCCCGGGGGGCCGGGGCCAACGTCCTGACTTTC	CASSLGDRDSRGAGANVLTF
-	TRBJ1-2	TRBV7-8	-	TGTGCCAGCAGCTTAGTATCATCCAGCGGAGGCTACACCTTC	CASSLVSSSGGYTF
TRBD1	TRBJ2-7	TRBV6-6	few	TGTGCCAGCAGTCCAGGGGGAGTCTACGAGCAGTACTTC	CASSPGGVYEQYF
-	TRBJ1-4	TRBV20-1	-	TGCAGTGCTAGAGTCGTGGAAAAACTGTTTTTT	CSARVVEKLFF
-	TRBJ2-7	TRBV28	-	TGTGCCAGCAGTCGTGGACAGTCCTACGAGCAGTACTTC	CASSRGQSYEQYF
TRBD1	TRBJ1-1	TRBV28	-	TGTGCCAGCAGAAACGCCGGGACAGGGGCCACTGAAGCTTTCTTT	CASRNAGTGATEAFF
TRBD1	TRBJ1-3	TRBV6-6	-	TGTGCCAGCACCGAACGGACAGGGGGAACAAACACCATATATTTT	CASTERTGGTNTIYF
TRBD1	TRBJ1-1	TRBV6-5	-	TGTGCCAGCAGTACCGGACAGGGGGGAGCTGAAGCTTTCTTT	CASSTGQGGAEAFF
TRBD1	TRBJ1-4	TRBV15	-	TGTGCCACCAGCGCAGACAGGGGGCGACTGTTTTTT	CATSADRGRLFF
-	TRBJ1-5	TRBV4-3	-	TGCGCCAGCAGCCAAGGGACTGATAGCAATCAGCCCCAGCATTTT	CASSQGTDSNQPQHF
-	TRBJ2-7	TRBV6-4	-	TGTGCCAGCACCCCCCCGGGGGAGCAGTACTTC	CASTPPGEQYF
TRBD1	TRBJ1-4	TRBV6-5	-	TGTGCCAGCAGTTTGGGACAGTTGAATGAAAAACTGTTTTTT	CASSLGQLNEKLFF
-	TRBJ2-1	TRBV7-9	-	TGTGCCAGCAGCTTCGGACTGCCGACTTACAATGAGCAGTTCTTC	CASSFGLPTYNEQFF
-	TRBJ1-2	TRBV30	few	TGTGCCTGGAGTAGGGGAGCCGGGAGCCATGGCTACACCTTC	CAWSRGAGSHGYTF
TRBD2	TRBJ2-7	TRBV7-2	-	TGTGCCAGCAGGGGACTAGCGGGGGGGCCGGGTGGTTCCTACGAGCAGTACTTC	CASRGLAGGPGGSYEQYF
TRBD1	TRBJ1-1	TRBV5-1	-	TGCGCCACAAGAAGGACAGGGACGGGCACTGAAGCTTTCTTT	CATRRTGTGTEAFF
-	TRBJ2-7	TRBV6-6	-	TGTGCCAGCAGTCGACAGGCTTCAGAGACCTACGAGCAGTACTTC	CASSRQASETYEQYF
-	TRBJ2-1	TRBV5-4	once	TGTGCCAGCACGAGGGACTCCCCGAATGAGCAGTTCTTC	CASTRDSPNEQFF
TRBD1	TRBJ2-7	TRBV19	-	TGTGCCAGCTCCGCAGGGGGCTACTACGAGCAGTACTTC	CASSAGGYYEQYF
TRBD2	TRBJ2-1	TRBV2	-	TGTGCCAGCAGTGAAGCGGGACTAGCGGGAAATGAGCAGTTCTTC	CASSEAGLAGNEQFF
TRBD2	TRBJ2-4	TRBV27	-	TGTGCCAGCAGTTTTCCGGGGGGGCGAGATTACTTC	CASSFPGGRDYF
-	TRBJ2-2	TRBV7-8	-	TGTGCCAGCAGCTTAGCGCGGACAATCCCGATTGCACCCGGGGAGCTGTTTTTT	CASSLARTIPIAPGELFF
TRBD1	TRBJ1-2	TRBV28	-	TGTGCCAGCAGTCCGGGGGGACAGGGGACCTATGGCTACACCTTC	CASSPGGQGTYGYTF
TRBD1	TRBJ1-1	TRBV2	-	TGTGCCAGCAGAGTACAGGGGGCTGACACTGAAGCTTTCTTT	CASRVQGADTEAFF
-	TRBJ1-6	TRBV11-2	once	TGTGCCAGCAGCTTATATTTGGCCCGTGATAATTCACCCCTCCACTTT	CASSLYLARDNSPLHF
-	TRBJ1-4	TRBV9	once	TGTGCCAGCAGCAGGGGGGGAGCAACTAATGAAAAACTGTTTTTT	CASSRGGATNEKLFF
TRBD2	TRBJ2-1	TRBV7-3	once	TGTGCCAGCAGCTTAAAACTAGCGGGATACAATGAGCAGTTCTTC	CASSLKLAGYNEQFF
TRBD2	TRBJ2-3	TRBV9	few	TGTGCCAGCAGCGTCGGACTAGCGGGGGGGCTTAATACGCAGTATTTT	CASSVGLAGGLNTQYF
TRBD1	TRBJ1-2	TRBV6-1	-	TGTGCCAGCAGTGCCGGAGGACAGGGCTATGGCTACACCTTC	CASSAGGQGYGYTF
-	TRBJ2-2	TRBV5-1	few	TGCGCCAGCAGCACAGTAACGGACACCGGGGAGCTGTTTTTT	CASSTVTDTGELFF
TRBD1	TRBJ1-1	TRBV19	-	TGTGCCAGTAGTCCCGGACAGGGGTGGACTGAAGCTTTCTTT	CASSPGQGWTEAFF
-	TRBJ2-5	TRBV29-1	-	TGCAGCACCCTTAGAGAGGAGACCCAGTACTTC	CSTLREETQYF
-	TRBJ1-5	TRBV7-8	once	TGTGCCAGCAGCTTAATGAGGTTTAATTGGGATCAGCCCCAGCATTTT	CASSLMRFNWDQPQHF